A selection of T cell receptor beta chains follows, all from one sample in a study of blood T cell repertoires in COVID-19. Sequencing used immunoSEQ multiplex PCR; TCRdb keeps in-frame clones, though not all of them. The sample yields 85,000 to 120,000 clones, around 90% seen once. Material for sequencing was peripheral blood. These receptors were obtained from a woman aged 50 to 60 with COVID-19, enrolled during active disease. CDR3s include the opening cysteine and the closing phenylalanine or tryptophan. A D gene is named only where the DNA matches it firmly. Size is stated for part of the rows, as once, few or many counts, or as a class when the clone is expanded.

abundance,v_gene,d_gene,j_gene,CDR3nt,CDR3aa
-,TRBV12-5,-,TRBJ2-3,TGTGCTAGTGGTGTTAGCGGAGGCACAGATACGCAGTATTTT,CASGVSGGTDTQYF
-,TRBV6-5,-,TRBJ1-5,TGTGCCAGCAGTTACCCCGAGACGGGGAGCAATCAGCCCCAGCATTTT,CASSYPETGSNQPQHF
-,TRBV4-2,TRBD1,TRBJ2-3,TGTGCCAGCAGCCCGGGACAGGGGAATTGGGATACGCAGTATTTT,CASSPGQGNWDTQYF
-,TRBV4-3,-,TRBJ2-3,TGCGCCAGCAGCCAGGATAGGACTATGGGTCCAGATACGCAGTATTTT,CASSQDRTMGPDTQYF
-,TRBV18,TRBD1,TRBJ1-1,TGTGCCAGCTCACCCGACAGGGTGGATACTGAAGCTTTCTTT,CASSPDRVDTEAFF
-,TRBV3-1/TRBV3-2,TRBD1,TRBJ1-2,TGTGCCAGCAGCCAAGCAGGGGTGGGGACAGGGTCTCAATATGGCTACACCTTC,CASSQAGVGTGSQYGYTF
-,TRBV6-6,TRBD1,TRBJ1-1,TGTGCCAGCAGTTACTCAGGGGGCAACACTGAAGCTTTCTTT,CASSYSGGNTEAFF
-,TRBV19,TRBD1,TRBJ2-6,TGTGCCAGTAGTATCCAGGGGGCAGGAGGGGCCAACGTCCTGACTTTC,CASSIQGAGGANVLTF
-,TRBV2,-,TRBJ2-7,TGTGCCAGTCGACAGGATGGGGACGAGCAGTACTTC,CASRQDGDEQYF
few,TRBV2,-,TRBJ1-1,TGTGCCAGCAGTGGCATGGGGGCAACTGAAGCTTTCTTT,CASSGMGATEAFF